Presented here are 19 T cell receptor beta chains from one specimen sequenced in a study of OX40 agonist ivuxolimab in advanced cancers. The data were produced by immunoSEQ multiplex PCR, yet TCRdb's version contains in-frame clones alone and is incomplete. Found here are under 80,000 clones, roughly 90% of them singletons; the top ten hold under 1%. The sample in question was CD4+ or CD8+ T cells sorted from blood, obtained in a trial of the OX40 agonist ivuxolimab. The receptors derive from an adult with an advanced solid tumor such as melanoma, head and neck, liver or kidney cancer.

The count of this clone is one. The V and J genes are TRBV27 and TRBJ2-7, with 10 bases aligning to TRBD1. The germline V gene has CDR1 MNHEY and CDR2 SMNVEV (reference sequence). V lost 8 bases to trimming and J lost 3 bases; unmatched junction nucleotides: 13. This CDR3 has 16 residues. CDR3 nucleotide sequence: TGTGCCAGCTCCACCTCGCGGGACAGGGGTCGCTACGAGCAGTACTTC. Translating it yields CASSTSRDRGRYEQYF.

The rearrangement uses TRBV5-1 and TRBJ1-2; TRBD1 is a possible D gene (5 bases). The CDR3 totals 14 residues. The germline gives CDR1 SGHRS, CDR2 YFSETQ. The V end was cut by 4 bases, the J end by 8 bases, with 18 bases between. CDR3 sequence reads: CASSQGSGYQGYTF. The CDR3 coding sequence is TGCGCCAGCAGCCAGGGTTCAGGTTATCAGGGCTACACCTTC.

This chain joins TRBV10-3 and TRBJ2-3; 7 bases agree with TRBD1. The CDR3 has 12 amino acids. From germline, CDR1 is ENHRY and CDR2 SYGVKD. CDR3 sequence: CSGGRNTDTQYF. The CDR3 region has the DNA TGTTCAGGGGGACGGAACACAGATACGCAGTATTTT.

The chain uses TRBV7-2 and TRBJ1-1; a weak D match, TRBD1 (5 bases). In germline, CDR1 is SGHTA, CDR2 FQGNSA. V dropped 4 bases and J dropped 4 bases, with 10 bases sitting between them. The length of the CDR3 is 13 residues. CDR3 coding DNA: TGTGCCAGCAGCTCCGGCGGGGGCACTGAAGCTTTCTTT. Protein product: CASSSGGGTEAFF.

V and J are TRBV6-6 and TRBJ2-7; TRBD2 agrees at 10 bases. V gave up 6 bases and J gave up 4 bases; unmatched junction bases: 6. The CDR3 sequence is 14 residues long. Germline loops: CDR1 MNHNY, CDR2 SVGAGI (reference sequence). The CDR3 DNA follows: TGTGCCAGCAGGAGCGGGGGGGCCGGGTACGAGCAGTACTTC. Amino acid sequence: CASRSGGAGYEQYF.

The chain is built from TRBV5-1 and TRBJ1-2, with 7 bases aligning to TRBD1. Germline CDR1 and CDR2: SGHRS and YFSETQ. This CDR3 has 14 residues. V lost 4 bases and J lost 0; bases outside the gene matches: 3. In DNA, the CDR3 is TGCGCCAGCAGCCCTGGGACAGCTAACTATGGCTACACCTTC. Translation: CASSPGTANYGYTF.

The chain recombines TRBV7-2 with TRBJ2-2, with a weak D call TRBD1 (5 bases). The CDR3 consists of 15 residues. V was cut by 1 base and J by 4 bases, with 10 bases left in between. Germline-derived CDR1 and CDR2 are SGHTA and FQGNSA. The CDR3 here is CASSLEGQGTGELFF. The CDR3 DNA reads as TGTGCCAGCAGCTTAGAAGGGCAGGGCACCGGGGAGCTGTTTTTT.

The rearrangement uses TRBV5-4 and TRBJ1-2, with D unclear. V dropped 0 bases and J dropped 6 bases, with 6 bases sitting between them. The CDR3 loop spans 12 amino acids. The germline V gene has CDR1 SGHNT and CDR2 YYREEE (reference sequence). The DNA of the CDR3 is TGTGCCAGCAGCTTGGTAGTGGATGGCTACACCTTC. Translation: CASSLVVDGYTF.

The chain employs TRBV6-6 and TRBJ1-2; D is possibly TRBD1 (6 bases). This CDR3 spans 14 amino acids. From germline, CDR1 is MNHNY and CDR2 SVGAGI (reference sequence). Trimming left V 0 bases short and J 7 bases short, with 12 bases between. The DNA for the CDR3 is TGTGCCAGCAGTTACTCGTCCAGGGGACTTGGCTACACCTTC. As protein: CASSYSSRGLGYTF.

This sequence joins TRBV28 and TRBJ1-2; D possibly corresponds to TRBD1 (5 bases). CDR1 is MDHEN, CDR2 SYDVKM, per germline. Deletions cut 3 bases from V and 6 bases from J, with 11 bases between. This CDR3 region has 13 residues. The CDR3 reads CASSFGGGDGYTF. The CDR3 bases are TGTGCCAGCAGTTTCGGGGGGGGAGATGGCTACACCTTC.

This clone was seen a single time. V gene TRBV27 combines with J gene TRBJ2-2; 7 nucleotides match TRBD2. The CDR3 totals 14 residues. Germline V gives CDR1 MNHEY, CDR2 SMNVEV (reference sequence). V lost 7 bases to trimming and J lost 3 bases; unmatched junction nucleotides: 5. CDR3 amino acids: CASTRRGDTGELFF. The CDR3 DNA follows: TGTGCCAGCACGAGACGGGGGGACACCGGGGAGCTGTTTTTT.

The CDR3 bases are TGTGCCAGCATCCGAGGGACAGGGGGAAACTATGGCTACACCTTC. The encoded protein is CASIRGTGGNYGYTF. The chain employs TRBV6-5 and TRBJ1-2, with 11 bases matching TRBD1. The V segment lost 7 bases and the J segment 2 bases; nucleotides outside the gene matches: 6. CDR3 length: 15 residues. CDR1 MNHEY and CDR2 SVGAGI come from the germline V gene.

V is TRBV5-1 and J is TRBJ2-2, with a tentative D call TRBD2 (5 bases). Deletions cut 7 bases from V and 3 bases from J, with 10 bases between. From germline, CDR1 is SGHRS and CDR2 YFSETQ. This CDR3 has 13 amino acids. CDR3 loop: CASRGSDTGELFF. Here the CDR3 DNA reads TGCGCCAGCCGAGGGTCGGACACCGGGGAGCTGTTTTTT.

This chain joins TRBV28 and TRBJ2-3; D is ambiguous. This CDR3 region has 13 residues. Germline-derived CDR1 and CDR2 are MDHEN and SYDVKM. With 5 bases removed from V and 2 bases from J, the gap between germline ends came to 8 bases. The CDR3 loop reads CASSRVNTDTQYF. CDR3 coding DNA: TGTGCCAGCAGTCGAGTTAACACAGATACGCAGTATTTT.

The sample holds one count of this clone. This chain connects TRBV6-6 to TRBJ2-1; 11 nucleotides match TRBD2. J was trimmed by 6 bases and V by 6 bases; bases with no gene match: 4. Germline CDR1 is MNHNY and CDR2 is SVGAGI (reference sequence). The CDR3 is made up of 14 amino acids. In nucleotides, the CDR3 is TGTGCCAGCAGCCGCGGGACTAGCGGCAATGAGCAGTTCTTC. Residues: CASSRGTSGNEQFF.

This clone came up a few times. The chain joins TRBV2 to TRBJ2-5, with 13 bases that match TRBD2. This CDR3 has 15 amino acids. J lost 6 bases, V lost 7 bases, and 8 bases had no gene match. The germline V gene encodes CDR1 SNHLY and CDR2 FYNNEI. For the CDR3, the DNA is TGTGCCAGCAAATCTGGACTAGCGGGAGTTCAGACCCAGTACTTC. It translates to CASKSGLAGVQTQYF.

The CDR3 protein is CANPLGGGVFNEKLFF. In DNA form, the CDR3 reads TGTGCCAACCCCCTCGGAGGGGGAGTCTTTAATGAAAAACTGTTTTTT. The chain uses TRBV21-1 and TRBJ1-4. TRBV21-1 is marked as a pseudogene. The CDR3 is 16 amino acids.

The chain employs TRBV18 and TRBJ2-7, with 7 bases aligning to TRBD1. This CDR3 is 14 amino acids long. The J segment lost 6 bases and the V segment lost 0 bases, leaving 5 bases of the junction unmatched. Germline loops: CDR1 KGHSH, CDR2 LQKENI. The DNA for the CDR3 is TGTGCCAGCTCACCACCGGGGACAGCCTTCGAGCAGTACTTC. Its translation is CASSPPGTAFEQYF.

V usage is TRBV5-4 and J usage is TRBJ2-4; TRBD1 matches 10 bases. There are 18 residues in the CDR3. In germline, CDR1 is SGHNT, CDR2 YYREEE (reference sequence). Unmatched junction bases numbered 7, after V lost 0 bases and J lost 1 base. Here the CDR3 reads CASSLGQGAEGAKNIQYF. The CDR3 DNA sequence: TGTGCCAGCAGCTTGGGACAGGGGGCGGAGGGGGCCAAAAACATTCAGTACTTC. Supplemented by reference TRBV5-4 and TRBJ2-4, the full variable domain reads ETGVTQSPTHLIKTRGQQVTLRCSSQSGHNTVSWYQQALGQGPQFIFQYYREEENGRGNFPPRFSGLQFPNYSSELNVNALELDDSALYLCASSLGQGAEGAKNIQYFGAGTRLSVL.